This T cell receptor (beta chain) was documented in a study of blood T cell repertoires in COVID-19. In the study overall: T cells, B-cell-depleted T cells, or PBMCs provided the cDNA or gDNA that served as material.

Here immunoSEQ multiplex PCR was the method, and the copy in TCRdb shows in-frame clones only, minus some. The sample yields 65,000 to 85,000 clones, over 75% seen once. The sample taken for sequencing was peripheral blood. The clonotype was recovered from a human donor in a cohort sampled during active COVID-19.

CDR3 sequence: CASSEPGQGRPDTQYF. The DNA of the CDR3 is TGTGCCAGCAGTGAACCCGGACAGGGACGGCCAGATACGCAGTATTTT. The chain employs TRBV6-1 and TRBJ2-3; 8 bases map to TRBD1. The CDR3 sequence is 16 residues long. Germline V gene sequence: CDR1 MNHNS, CDR2 SASEGT. V was pared by 2 bases and J by 4 bases, with 8 bases of the junction left unmatched.